This T cell receptor (beta chain) comes out of a study of cytomegalovirus exposure and HLA in healthy donors. In the study overall: Inside one of the first data releases sat 75 million to 100 million unique TCRs taken from HLA-typed donors. Study-level findings and limits: For most TCR beta V segments, an earlier analysis put the productive rate at about 90% or about 30% of the time. In vitro confirmation showed a few CMV-associated chains to be CMV antigen specific.

It was with 60 Vbeta and 13 Jbeta primers that the PCR ran. Libraries were prepared by immunoSEQ multiplex PCR; TCRdb keeps only in-frame clonotypes and omits some of them. The top ten hold 1.5% to 2% of the sample, which has about 190,000 clones, 83% seen once. Regarding this clone: What it recognizes is unknown.

Germline V gives CDR1 SGDLS, CDR2 YYNGEE. The CDR3 is made up of 17 amino acids. Trimming removed 0 bases at V and 2 bases at J, with 18 bases between. Healthy individuals who donated bone marrow served as the donors. Sequenced: PBMCs. The clonotype comes from a man aged 50 or older in good health and CMV-seronegative. The rearrangement joins TRBV9 to TRBJ2-7; weak D call: TRBD2 (6 bases). The CDR3 spells CASSVGDSFQVAYEQYF. CDR3 DNA sequence: TGTGCCAGCAGCGTAGGGGACTCATTTCAAGTGGCCTACGAGCAGTACTTC.